This record covers a single TCR beta chain. From the 5' RACE reads, TCRdb lists one entry per CDR3 protein and no DNA. The sample has 500,000 to 700,000 distinct CDR3 sequences. This specimen comes from a study of T cells expressing NK-cell markers. The germline gives CDR1 SGHAT, CDR2 FQNNGV. This CDR3 contains 15 residues. This receptor was obtained from a man in his late teens or twenties in good health. The chain links TRBV11-2 to TRBJ2-5; TCRdb returns TRBD1, unconfirmable since there is no DNA. The sequenced sample consisted of blood T cells: a sorted CD56 or NKG2C T cell subset, CD4+ or CD8+ T cells, or bulk PBMC T cells (not recorded which). The CDR3: CASSISTGYGETQYF.